Shown below are 17 T cell receptor beta chains from a single sample sequenced in a study of blood T cell repertoires in COVID-19. The repertoire was sequenced with immunoSEQ multiplex PCR; TCRdb's copy has only in-frame clones and lacks some. Of 45,000 or so clones listed, around 85% are singletons. The sequenced material came from peripheral blood. The receptors stem from a woman of 80 years or more with acute or convalescent COVID-19.

This chain links TRBV19 with TRBJ1-3; no reliable D call. Looked up from germline, CDR1 is LNHDA and CDR2 is SQIVND (reference sequence). V lost 5 bases and J 4 bases, leaving 24 bases between the germline ends. CDR3 size: 18 residues. CDR3 in DNA: TGTGCCAGTAGTGATGGGGTCGGTCTAGCGATAACGGGAAACACCATATATTTT. It yields the protein CASSDGVGLAITGNTIYF.

This chain uses TRBV7-6 with TRBJ2-3; D unclear. The CDR3 loop spans 12 amino acids. Germline V gene sequence: CDR1 SGHVS, CDR2 FNYEAQ. Trimming shortened V by 5 bases and J by 13 bases, and 16 bases separated the two germline ends. CDR3 amino acids: CASSGPGSREYF. The CDR3 DNA is TGTGCCAGCAGCGGCCCGGGTTCCCGGGAGTATTTT.

This chain joins TRBV5-6 and TRBJ1-4, with D maybe TRBD1 (6 bases). Per germline, CDR1 SGHDT and CDR2 YYEEEE. The germline V and J ends were trimmed by 7 bases and 5 bases, with 12 bases remaining between them. There are 13 residues in the CDR3. CDR3 loop: CASRGQLNEKLFF. The CDR3 DNA reads as TGTGCCAGCCGAGGACAGTTAAATGAAAAACTGTTTTTT.

This chain joins TRBV30 and TRBJ1-3; D uncertain. V was clipped by 4 bases and J by 6 bases, with 13 bases between them. The germline V gene has CDR1 GTSNPN and CDR2 SVGIG (reference sequence). The CDR3 sequence is 13 residues long. This chain's CDR3 is CAWTGIPENTIYF. The CDR3 DNA is TGTGCCTGGACCGGGATACCGGAAAACACCATATATTTT.

The gene calls are TRBV19 and TRBJ2-3; no clear D gene. This CDR3 contains 15 residues. Germline V gene data show CDR1 as LNHDA and CDR2 as SQIVND (reference sequence). The V gene lost 5 bases and the J gene lost 2 bases, with 14 bases spanning the gap. This CDR3 reads CASSSVGGDTDTQYF. The CDR3 nucleotides read TGTGCCAGTAGTTCAGTAGGTGGAGACACAGATACGCAGTATTTT.

The chain has TRBV2 and TRBJ1-4; a weak D match, TRBD1 (5 bases). Trimming took off 7 bases at V and 0 bases at J, with 12 bases between the two ends. Germline lookup yields CDR1 SNHLY and CDR2 FYNNEI. The CDR3 runs 15 residues. The CDR3 sequence is CASKATVATNEKLFF. As DNA, the CDR3 is TGTGCCAGCAAGGCGACAGTTGCAACTAATGAAAAACTGTTTTTT. Filled out from reference TRBV2 and TRBJ1-4, the complete variable domain reads EPEVTQTPSHQVTQMGQEVILRCVPISNHLYFYWYRQILGQKVEFLVSFYNNEISEKSEIFDDQFSVERPDGSNFTLKIRSTKLEDSAMYFCASKATVATNEKLFFGSGTQLSVL.

The V and J genes are TRBV11-3 and TRBJ2-7; 7 nucleotides align to TRBD1. The germline V gene has CDR1 SGHNT and CDR2 YENEEA. V lost 0 bases and J lost 6; bases outside the gene matches: 2. The CDR3 is 13 amino acids. The CDR3 spells CASSLEGQSEQYF. The CDR3 bases are TGTGCCAGCAGCTTAGAGGGACAGAGCGAGCAGTACTTC.

The rearrangement uses TRBV15 and TRBJ2-5; the match to TRBD1 covers 8 bases. V shed 1 base and J 10 bases; nucleotides not matched to a gene: 11. The CDR3 sequence is 15 residues long. Germline CDR1 LNHNV, CDR2 YYDKDF (reference sequence). The CDR3 loop is CATSRAPRTGFGQYF. DNA for the CDR3: TGTGCCACCAGCAGAGCCCCCAGGACAGGGTTTGGCCAGTACTTC.

This chain uses TRBV11-1 with TRBJ1-4; no definite D call. Germline CDR1 and CDR2: SGHAT and FQDESV (reference sequence). The CDR3 runs 16 residues. The V end lost 8 bases, the J end lost 4 bases, and 20 bases lay between the germline ends. CDR3 in DNA: TGTGCCAGCCGCCGGAGGCAGGACTCCGATAATGAAAAACTGTTTTTT. Its protein product is CASRRRQDSDNEKLFF.

The chain has TRBV28 and TRBJ1-2; TRBD1 is a possible D gene (5 bases). Trimming took 5 bases from V and 1 from J, leaving 8 bases between them. CDR1 MDHEN and CDR2 SYDVKM come from the germline V gene. The CDR3 runs to 13 residues. CDR3 coding DNA: TGTGCCAGCAGTACGGGGGATAACTATGGCTACACCTTC. This translates into CASSTGDNYGYTF.

This clone was picked up one time. This rearrangement joins TRBV7-2 to TRBJ2-7; 10 nucleotides match TRBD2. Losses at the gene ends were 1 base for V and 5 bases for J; bases not matched to a gene: 5. This CDR3 region has 15 residues. Germline V gene data show CDR1 as SGHTA and CDR2 as FQGNSA. The CDR3 sequence: CASSLESGRAHEQYF. CDR3 in DNA: TGTGCCAGCAGCTTAGAAAGCGGGAGGGCACACGAGCAGTACTTC.

The chain joins TRBV30 to TRBJ2-7, with 7 bases that match TRBD2. The CDR3 runs 14 residues. Looked up from germline, CDR1 is GTSNPN and CDR2 is SVGIG (reference sequence). V lost 3 bases, J lost 1 base, and 6 bases stayed unmatched. The CDR3 DNA is TGTGCCTGGAGAAAGACAGCGGGATCCTACGAGCAGTACTTC. It specifies CAWRKTAGSYEQYF.

The chain couples TRBV28 to TRBJ2-1; 10 nucleotides line up with TRBD2. This CDR3 spans 15 amino acids. Germline values: CDR1 MDHEN, CDR2 SYDVKM. J lost 4 bases, V lost 4 bases, and 4 bases had no gene match. CDR3 protein: CASSYPSGRYNEQFF. DNA for the CDR3: TGTGCCAGCAGTTACCCTAGCGGGAGATACAATGAGCAGTTCTTC.

The chain combines TRBV3-1 (or the pseudogene TRBV3-2) with TRBJ2-7, with D unclear. CDR1 and CDR2 from the germline V gene are LGHDT and YNNKEL (reference sequence). V gave up 5 bases and J gave up 4 bases, with 6 bases separating them. The CDR3 consists of 11 residues. The CDR3 sequence is CASSLDYEQYF. The CDR3 bases are TGTGCCAGCAGCTTAGATTACGAGCAGTACTTC.

For the CDR3, the DNA is TGTGCCAGCAGCCCGGGGGGACAAGAGACCCAGTACTTC. Amino acid sequence: CASSPGGQETQYF. The chain recombines TRBV6-6 with TRBJ2-5; 7 bases agree with TRBD2. V lost 6 bases to trimming and J lost 2 bases; unmatched junction nucleotides: 3. This CDR3 has 13 amino acids. Germline V lookup: CDR1 MNHNY, CDR2 SVGAGI (reference sequence).

This clone has only one observation. This chain connects TRBV7-6 to TRBJ2-3, with TRBD1 identical over 7 bases. Germline lookup yields CDR1 SGHVS and CDR2 FNYEAQ. This CDR3 contains 14 residues. V lost 3 bases, J lost 6 bases, and 6 bases stayed unmatched. DNA of the CDR3: TGTGCCAGCAGCTTGACAGGGTTAGGTGATACGCAGTATTTT. Amino acid sequence: CASSLTGLGDTQYF. Filled out from reference TRBV7-6 and TRBJ2-3, the complete variable domain reads GAGVSQSPRYKVTKRGQDVALRCDPISGHVSLYWYRQALGQGPEFLTYFNYEAQQDKSGLPNDRFSAERPEGSISTLTIQRTEQRDSAMYRCASSLTGLGDTQYFGPGTRLTVL.

The chain combines TRBV27 with TRBJ1-6; the match to TRBD1 covers 8 bases. This CDR3 region has 16 residues. Germline lookup yields CDR1 MNHEY and CDR2 SMNVEV (reference sequence). Unmatched junction bases numbered 3, after V lost 0 bases and J lost 5 bases. CDR3 protein: CASSLSPTGDNSPLHF. CDR3 sequence (DNA): TGTGCCAGCAGTTTATCCCCGACAGGGGATAATTCACCCCTCCACTTT.